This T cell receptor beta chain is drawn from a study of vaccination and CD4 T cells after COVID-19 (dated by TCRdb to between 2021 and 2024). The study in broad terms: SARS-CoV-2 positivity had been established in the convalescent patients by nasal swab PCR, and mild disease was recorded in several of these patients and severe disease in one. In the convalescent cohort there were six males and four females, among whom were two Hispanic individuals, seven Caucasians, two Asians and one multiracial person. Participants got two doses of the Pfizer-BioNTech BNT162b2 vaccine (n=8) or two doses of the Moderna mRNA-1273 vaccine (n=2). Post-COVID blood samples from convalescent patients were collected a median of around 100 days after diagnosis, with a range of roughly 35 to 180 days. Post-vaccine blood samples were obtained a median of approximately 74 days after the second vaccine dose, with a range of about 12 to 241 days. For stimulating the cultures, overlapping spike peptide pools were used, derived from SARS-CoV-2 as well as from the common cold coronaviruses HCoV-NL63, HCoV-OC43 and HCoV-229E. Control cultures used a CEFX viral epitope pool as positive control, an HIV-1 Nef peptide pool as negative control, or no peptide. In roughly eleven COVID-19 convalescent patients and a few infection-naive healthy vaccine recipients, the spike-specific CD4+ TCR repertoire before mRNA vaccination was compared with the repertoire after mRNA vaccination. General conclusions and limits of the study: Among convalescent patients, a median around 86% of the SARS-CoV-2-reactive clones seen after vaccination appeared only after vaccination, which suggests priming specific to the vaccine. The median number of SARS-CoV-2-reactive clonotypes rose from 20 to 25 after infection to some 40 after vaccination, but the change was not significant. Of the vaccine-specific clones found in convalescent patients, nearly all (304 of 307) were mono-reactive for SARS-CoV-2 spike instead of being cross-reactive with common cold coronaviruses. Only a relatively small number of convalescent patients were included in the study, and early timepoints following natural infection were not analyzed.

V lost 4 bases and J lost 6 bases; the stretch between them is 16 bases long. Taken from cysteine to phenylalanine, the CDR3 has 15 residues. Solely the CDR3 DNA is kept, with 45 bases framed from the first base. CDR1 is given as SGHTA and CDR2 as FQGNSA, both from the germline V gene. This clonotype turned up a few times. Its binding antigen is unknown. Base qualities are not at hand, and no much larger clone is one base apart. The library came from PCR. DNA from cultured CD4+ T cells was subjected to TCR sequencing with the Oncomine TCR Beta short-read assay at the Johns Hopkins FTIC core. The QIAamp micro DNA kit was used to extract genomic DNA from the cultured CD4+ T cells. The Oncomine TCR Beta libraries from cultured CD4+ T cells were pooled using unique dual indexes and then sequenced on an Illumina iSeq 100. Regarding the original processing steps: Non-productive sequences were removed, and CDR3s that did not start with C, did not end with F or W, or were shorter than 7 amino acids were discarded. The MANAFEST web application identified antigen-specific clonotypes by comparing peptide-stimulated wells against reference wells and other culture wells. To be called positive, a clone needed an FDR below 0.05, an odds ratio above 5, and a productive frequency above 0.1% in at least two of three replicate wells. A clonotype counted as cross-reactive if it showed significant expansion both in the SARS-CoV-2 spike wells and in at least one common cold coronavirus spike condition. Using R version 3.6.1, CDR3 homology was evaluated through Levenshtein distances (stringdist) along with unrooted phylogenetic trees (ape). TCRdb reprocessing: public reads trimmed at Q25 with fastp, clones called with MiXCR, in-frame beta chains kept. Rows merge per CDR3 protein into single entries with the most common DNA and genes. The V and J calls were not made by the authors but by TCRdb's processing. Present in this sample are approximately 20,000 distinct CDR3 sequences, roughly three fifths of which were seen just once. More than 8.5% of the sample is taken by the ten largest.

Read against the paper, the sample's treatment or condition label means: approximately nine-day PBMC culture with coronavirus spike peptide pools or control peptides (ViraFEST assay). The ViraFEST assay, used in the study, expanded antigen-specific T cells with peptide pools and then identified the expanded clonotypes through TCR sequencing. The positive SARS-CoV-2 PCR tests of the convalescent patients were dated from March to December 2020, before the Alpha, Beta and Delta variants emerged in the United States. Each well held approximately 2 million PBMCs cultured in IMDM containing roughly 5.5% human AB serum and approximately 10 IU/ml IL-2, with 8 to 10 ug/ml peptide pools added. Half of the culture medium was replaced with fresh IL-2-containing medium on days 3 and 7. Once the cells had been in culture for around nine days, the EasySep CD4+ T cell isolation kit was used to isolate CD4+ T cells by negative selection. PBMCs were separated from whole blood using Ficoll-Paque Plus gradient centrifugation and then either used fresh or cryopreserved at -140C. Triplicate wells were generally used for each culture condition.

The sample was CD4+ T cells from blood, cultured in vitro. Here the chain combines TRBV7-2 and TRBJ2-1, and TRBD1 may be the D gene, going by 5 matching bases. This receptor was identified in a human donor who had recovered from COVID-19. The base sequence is TGTGCCAGCAGCTCCCCGTTGAGTAGGGGCAATGAGCAGTTCTTC. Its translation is CASSSPLSRGNEQFF.